The sequence of this T cell receptor beta chain was determined in a study of blood T cell repertoires in COVID-19. Study at large: COVID-19 samples collected from the United States, Italy and Spain covered acute and convalescent phases.

The authors' processing: Reference gene primer amplification yielded estimated nucleated cell counts. Sequencing was performed with immunoSEQ multiplex PCR; in TCRdb, only in-frame clones are kept and a portion is missing. V and J calls and clone size are given by that table; D and trimming were obtained from the DNA. The sample consists of 60,000 or so clones, over 75% of them appearing once. The ends were cut back, 2 bases at V and 2 bases at J, with 15 bases in the middle. From germline, CDR1 is SGHAT and CDR2 FQNNGV. The CDR3 is 16 residues long. The clonotype was recovered from a man between 60 and 70 years old with acute or convalescent COVID-19. This rearrangement joins TRBV11-2 to TRBJ1-1; tentatively, D is TRBD1 (6 bases). Sequenced: peripheral blood. The CDR3 spells CASSLNGGRLNTEAFF. In nucleotides, the CDR3 is TGTGCCAGCAGCTTAAATGGGGGCAGGCTAAACACTGAAGCTTTCTTT.